The next 20 T cell receptor beta chains were all read from a single sample in a study of blood T cell repertoires in COVID-19. Method: immunoSEQ multiplex PCR; TCRdb's copy keeps in-frame clones and lacks some. This sample has under 300,000 clones, with 70% to 90% found just once. Sequences were obtained from PBMCs or T cells enriched from blood (not recorded which). The receptors stem from a man younger than 35 who had recovered from COVID-19.

This sequence joins TRBV11-3 and TRBJ2-1; D gene uncertain. The CDR3 is 12 residues long. V lost 0 bases and J lost 9, with 6 bases in between. Per the germline V gene, CDR1 is SGHNT and CDR2 is YENEEA. The CDR3: CASSLETGEQFF. CDR3 DNA sequence: TGTGCCAGCAGCTTAGAAACGGGTGAGCAGTTCTTC.

The chain links TRBV6-5 to TRBJ1-4; no clear D. This CDR3 comprises 12 residues. Trimming removed 5 bases at V and 10 bases at J, with 11 bases between. In germline, CDR1 is MNHEY, CDR2 SVGAGI. CDR3 bases: TGTGCCAGCAGTCCATTGAGAGGAAAACTGTTTTTT. Translating it yields CASSPLRGKLFF.

CDR3 in DNA: TGTGCCAGTAGTATCCCCCCCTATCAGCCCCAGCATTTT. Translation gives CASSIPPYQPQHF. This rearrangement joins TRBV19 to TRBJ1-5, with D unresolved. The germline gives CDR1 LNHDA, CDR2 SQIVND (reference sequence). CDR3 length equals 13 residues. Deletions cut 3 bases from V and 5 bases from J, with 8 bases between.

The CDR3 DNA reads as TGCAGTGCTAGTGGCACGACAGGGAACACAGATACGCAGTATTTT. It yields the protein CSASGTTGNTDTQYF. The chain carries TRBV20-1 and TRBJ2-3; TRBD1 agrees at 7 bases. The CDR3 covers 15 residues. Germline V lookup: CDR1 DFQATT, CDR2 SNEGSKA (reference sequence). V trimming: 3 bases; J trimming: 2 bases; junction bases outside the gene matches: 8.

The chain has TRBV12-3 or TRBV12-4 and TRBJ1-1, with no clear D. The CDR3 consists of 13 residues. Trimming cost V 4 bases and J 1 base, with 7 bases left between them. The CDR3: CASSSYRNTEAFF. DNA of the CDR3: TGTGCCAGCAGTTCCTACAGGAACACTGAAGCTTTCTTT.

This clone appeared once. The gene calls are TRBV11-3 and TRBJ1-1, with D unclear. V lost 0 bases, J lost 6 bases, and 26 bases lay in between. The length of the CDR3 is 19 residues. Germline CDR1 is SGHNT and CDR2 is YENEEA. CDR3 sequence reads: CASSLDMGSLGCRCAEAFF. The CDR3 DNA is TGTGCCAGCAGCTTAGATATGGGGAGTTTAGGGTGTCGGTGCGCTGAAGCTTTCTTT.

A note on this clone: A read error may explain this, as a much larger clone is one base away. CDR3 region: CASSSGTGAYEQYF. CDR3 nucleotide sequence: TGTGCCAGCAGCTCCGGGACAGGGGCCTACGAGCAGTACTTC. This chain links TRBV5-4 with TRBJ2-7, with TRBD1 matching 10 bases. V shed 3 bases and J 2 bases; nucleotides not matched to a gene: 2. The CDR3 extends over 14 amino acids. Germline CDR1 is SGHNT and CDR2 is YYREEE (reference sequence).

In its sample, this clone was seen a few times. This chain connects TRBV19 to TRBJ2-4; a possible D gene is TRBD1 (6 bases). CDR1 is LNHDA and CDR2 is SQIVND in the germline V gene (reference sequence). V gave up 2 bases and J gave up 9 bases, with 14 bases separating them. This CDR3 has 14 amino acids. CDR3 sequence (DNA): TGTGCCAGTAGTATAAGTAGGGGGACGGGCATTCAGTACTTC. Translation gives CASSISRGTGIQYF.

The chain couples TRBV6-5 to TRBJ2-5; D gene unclear. The germline V and J ends were trimmed by 6 bases and 5 bases, with 10 bases remaining between them. The germline gives CDR1 MNHEY, CDR2 SVGAGI. The CDR3 has 12 amino acids. This chain's CDR3 is CASSLLGETQYF. The CDR3 coding sequence is TGTGCCAGCAGCCTCCTCGGGGAGACCCAGTACTTC.

V usage is TRBV3-1 (or the pseudogene TRBV3-2) and J usage is TRBJ1-5; D is unresolved. The V gene lost 0 bases and the J gene lost 6 bases, with 6 bases spanning the gap. The CDR3 length is 13 residues. CDR1 is LGHDT, CDR2 YNNKEL, per germline (reference sequence). CDR3 sequence: CASSQDSLQPQHF. The CDR3 DNA is TGTGCCAGCAGCCAAGATTCTCTTCAGCCCCAGCATTTT.

This chain joins TRBV6-2 or TRBV6-3 and TRBJ2-5, with 8 bases identical to TRBD2. V trimming: 3 bases; J trimming: 4 bases; junction bases outside the gene matches: 10. Germline-derived CDR1 and CDR2 are MNHEY and SVGEGT. CDR3 size: 16 residues. The CDR3: CASSYEGPAGGETQYF. Written as DNA, the CDR3 is TGTGCCAGCAGTTATGAGGGACCGGCGGGGGGAGAGACCCAGTACTTC.

This sequence joins TRBV28 and TRBJ2-5, with 10 bases matching TRBD1. The CDR3 runs 15 residues. J was trimmed by 4 bases and V by 6 bases; bases with no gene match: 8. Germline CDR1 and CDR2: MDHEN and SYDVKM. This CDR3 reads CASRGRQGALETQYF. Written as DNA, the CDR3 is TGTGCCAGCAGGGGGAGACAGGGGGCCTTAGAGACCCAGTACTTC.

The J gene is TRBJ2-7, the V gene TRBV28, with 9 bases aligning to TRBD1. The germline V gene encodes CDR1 MDHEN and CDR2 SYDVKM. The ends lost 5 bases at V and 4 bases at J; junction bases unmatched: 9. The CDR3 sequence is 15 residues long. The CDR3 sequence: CASSLPGTGTYEQYF. The CDR3 DNA reads as TGTGCCAGCAGTCTACCCGGGACAGGGACTTACGAGCAGTACTTC. The complete variable domain, with remaining parts taken from reference TRBV28 and TRBJ2-7, reads DVKVTQSSRYLVKRTGEKVFLECVQDMDHENMFWYRQDPGLGLRLIYFSYDVKMKEKGDIPEGYSVSREKKERFSLILESASTNQTSMYLCASSLPGTGTYEQYFGPGTRLTVT.

This chain uses TRBV3-1 (or the pseudogene TRBV3-2) with TRBJ2-7, with 7 bases identical to TRBD2. Germline assignment: CDR1 LGHDT and CDR2 YNNKEL (reference sequence). The V gene end was trimmed by 4 bases and the J gene end by 5 bases; junction bases not matched to a gene: 11. The CDR3 runs to 15 residues. CDR3 loop: CASSRTWAGEDEQYF. In DNA form, the CDR3 reads TGTGCCAGCAGCCGCACCTGGGCGGGGGAGGACGAGCAGTACTTC.

This rearrangement joins TRBV9 to TRBJ2-5; possibly TRBD1 for D (6 bases). The CDR3 contains 14 residues. Trimming took off 4 bases at V and 1 base at J, with 11 bases between the two ends. Germline assignment: CDR1 SGDLS and CDR2 YYNGEE. The CDR3 here is CASSPTGLQETQYF. For the CDR3, the DNA is TGTGCCAGCAGCCCGACAGGACTCCAAGAGACCCAGTACTTC.

The genes are TRBV28 and TRBJ1-3, with TRBD1 identical over 10 bases. Germline loops: CDR1 MDHEN, CDR2 SYDVKM. The J segment lost 3 bases and the V segment lost 8 bases, leaving 13 bases of the junction unmatched. CDR3 length equals 17 residues. CDR3 DNA: TGTGCCAGCGGGTTTTCCGGGACAGGGGTGGGTGGAAACACCATATATTTT. Translated: CASGFSGTGVGGNTIYF.

This clone was observed a few times. The chain uses TRBV6-1 and TRBJ2-1; 8 bases are shared with TRBD1. This CDR3 is built from 14 residues. From germline, CDR1 is MNHNS and CDR2 SASEGT. Trimming took 3 bases from V and 8 from J; bases not matched to a gene: 6. DNA for the CDR3: TGTGCCAGCAGTGAGACAGGGGAGGTGGATGAGCAGTTCTTC. It codes for CASSETGEVDEQFF.

The chain links TRBV30 to TRBJ1-3; D remains unclear. The CDR3 totals 14 residues. Trimming removed 0 bases from V and 3 bases from J, with 9 bases in between. The germline V gene has CDR1 GTSNPN and CDR2 SVGIG (reference sequence). CDR3 region: CAWSVSSYGNTIYF. The DNA for the CDR3 is TGTGCCTGGAGTGTATCCAGTTATGGAAACACCATATATTTT.

This clone was found a few times. The rearrangement links TRBV30 to TRBJ2-3, with D maybe TRBD1 (6 bases). This CDR3 has 14 residues. V gave up 2 bases and J gave up 0 bases, with 9 bases separating them. Germline V gene sequence: CDR1 GTSNPN, CDR2 SVGIG (reference sequence). The CDR3 bases are TGTGCCTGGAGTCAAACAGGGAGCACAGATACGCAGTATTTT. This sequence encodes CAWSQTGSTDTQYF.

V gene TRBV25-1 combines with J gene TRBJ2-3; 10 bases align to TRBD1. The CDR3 runs 16 residues. Germline V gene sequence: CDR1 MGHDK, CDR2 SYGVNS. The J segment lost 2 bases and the V segment lost 2 bases, leaving 4 bases of the junction unmatched. Written as DNA, the CDR3 is TGTGCCAGCAGTGAAACCGGGACAGGGGACACAGATACGCAGTATTTT. Translation: CASSETGTGDTDTQYF.